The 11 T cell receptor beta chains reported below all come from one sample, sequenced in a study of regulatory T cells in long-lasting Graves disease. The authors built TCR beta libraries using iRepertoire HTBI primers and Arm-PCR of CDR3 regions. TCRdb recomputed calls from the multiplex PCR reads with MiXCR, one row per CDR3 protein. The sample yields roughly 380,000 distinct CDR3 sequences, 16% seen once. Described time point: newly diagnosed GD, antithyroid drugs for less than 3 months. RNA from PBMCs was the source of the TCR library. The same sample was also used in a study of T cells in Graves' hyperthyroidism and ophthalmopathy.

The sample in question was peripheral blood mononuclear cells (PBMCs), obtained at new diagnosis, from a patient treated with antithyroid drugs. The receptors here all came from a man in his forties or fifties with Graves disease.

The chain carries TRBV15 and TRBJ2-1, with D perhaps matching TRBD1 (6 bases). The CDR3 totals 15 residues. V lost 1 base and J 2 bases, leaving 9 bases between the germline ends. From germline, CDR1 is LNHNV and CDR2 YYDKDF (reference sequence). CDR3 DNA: TGTGCCACCAGCAGAGGGGGGCTGGCCTACAATGAGCAGTTCTTC. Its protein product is CATSRGGLAYNEQFF.

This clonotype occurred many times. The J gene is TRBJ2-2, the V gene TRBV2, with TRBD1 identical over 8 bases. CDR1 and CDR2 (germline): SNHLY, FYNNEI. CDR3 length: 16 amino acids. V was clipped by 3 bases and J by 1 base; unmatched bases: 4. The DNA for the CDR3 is TGTGCCAGCAGTGAGCTCGGACAGGGGAACACCGGGGAGCTGTTTTTT. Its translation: CASSELGQGNTGELFF.

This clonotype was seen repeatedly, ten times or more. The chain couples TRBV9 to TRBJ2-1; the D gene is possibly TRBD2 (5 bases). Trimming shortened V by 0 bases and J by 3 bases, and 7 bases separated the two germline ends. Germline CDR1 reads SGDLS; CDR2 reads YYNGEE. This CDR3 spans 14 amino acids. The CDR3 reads CASSVDGGYNEQFF. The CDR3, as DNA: TGTGCCAGCAGCGTAGACGGAGGCTACAATGAGCAGTTCTTC.

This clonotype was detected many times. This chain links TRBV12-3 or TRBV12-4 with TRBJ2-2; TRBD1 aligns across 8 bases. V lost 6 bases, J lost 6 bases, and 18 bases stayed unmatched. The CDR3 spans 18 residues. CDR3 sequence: CASSSGTGGGKGPGELFF. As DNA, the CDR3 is TGTGCCAGCAGCTCCGGGACAGGAGGTGGAAAGGGCCCCGGGGAGCTGTTTTTT.

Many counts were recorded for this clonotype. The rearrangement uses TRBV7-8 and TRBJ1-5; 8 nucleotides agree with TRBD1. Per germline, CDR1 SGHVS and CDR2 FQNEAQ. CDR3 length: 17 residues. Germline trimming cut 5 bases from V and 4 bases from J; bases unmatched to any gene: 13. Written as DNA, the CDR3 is TGTGCCAGCAGCACTTGGACAGGGAACGAGGGGAATCAGCCCCAGCATTTT. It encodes CASSTWTGNEGNQPQHF.

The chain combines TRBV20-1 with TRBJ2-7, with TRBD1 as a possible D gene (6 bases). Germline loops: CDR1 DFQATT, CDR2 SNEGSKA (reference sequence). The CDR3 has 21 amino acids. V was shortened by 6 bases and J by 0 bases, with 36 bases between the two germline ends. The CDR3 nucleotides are TGCAGTGCCAAACGATTTTGGATCGGGACAACCACCGCCAGGAGCTCCTACGAGCAGTACTTC. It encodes CSAKRFWIGTTTARSSYEQYF.

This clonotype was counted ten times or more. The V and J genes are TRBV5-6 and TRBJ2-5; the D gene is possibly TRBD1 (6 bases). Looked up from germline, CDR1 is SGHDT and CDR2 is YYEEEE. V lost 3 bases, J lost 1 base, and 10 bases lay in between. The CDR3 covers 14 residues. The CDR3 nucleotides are TGTGCCAGCAGCTCGACAGGACTCCAAGAGACCCAGTACTTC. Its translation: CASSSTGLQETQYF.

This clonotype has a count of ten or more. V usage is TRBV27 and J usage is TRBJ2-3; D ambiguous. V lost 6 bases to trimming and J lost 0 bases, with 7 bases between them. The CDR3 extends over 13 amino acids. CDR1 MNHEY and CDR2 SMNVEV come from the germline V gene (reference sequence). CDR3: CASRTSSTDTQYF. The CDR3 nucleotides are TGTGCCAGCAGGACCTCCAGCACAGATACGCAGTATTTT.

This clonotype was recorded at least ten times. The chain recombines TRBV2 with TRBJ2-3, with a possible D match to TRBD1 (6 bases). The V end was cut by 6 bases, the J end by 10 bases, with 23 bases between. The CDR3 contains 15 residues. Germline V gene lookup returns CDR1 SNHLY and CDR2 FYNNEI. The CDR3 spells CASRKGQLYFQAQYF. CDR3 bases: TGTGCCAGCAGGAAAGGACAGCTTTACTTTCAGGCGCAGTATTTT.

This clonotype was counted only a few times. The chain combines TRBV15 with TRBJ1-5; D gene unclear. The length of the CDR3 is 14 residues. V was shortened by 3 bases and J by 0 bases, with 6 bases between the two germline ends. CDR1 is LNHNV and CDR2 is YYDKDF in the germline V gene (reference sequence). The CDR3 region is CATSRADSNQPQHF. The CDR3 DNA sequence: TGTGCCACCAGCAGGGCAGATAGCAATCAGCCCCAGCATTTT.

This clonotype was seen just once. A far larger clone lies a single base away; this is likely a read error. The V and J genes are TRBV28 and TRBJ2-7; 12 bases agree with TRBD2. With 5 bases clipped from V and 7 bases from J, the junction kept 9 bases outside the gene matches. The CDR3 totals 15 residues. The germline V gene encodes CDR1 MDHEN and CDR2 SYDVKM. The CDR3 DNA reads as TGTGCCAGCAGTCTACCTAGCGGGGGGGCCGATGAGCAGTACTTC. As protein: CASSLPSGGADEQYF.